Presented here are 27 T cell receptor beta chains from one specimen sequenced in a study of T cell repertoires in ileal Crohn's disease. Measured with immunoSEQ multiplex PCR; TCRdb has only the in-frame clones, and not every one. The table has 2,000 to 2,500 clones, roughly 90% seen once. The sequenced material came from ileal tissue. These receptors all stem from an adult with Crohn's disease.

The chain links TRBV5-6 to TRBJ2-3; D gene ambiguous. The CDR3 consists of 16 residues. Looked up from germline, CDR1 is SGHDT and CDR2 is YYEEEE. V lost 0 bases and J lost 2, with 13 bases in between. CDR3 protein: CASSLVSGSNTDTQYF. The CDR3 nucleotides read TGTGCCAGCAGCTTGGTTTCTGGCTCGAACACAGATACGCAGTATTTT.

The chain combines TRBV19 with TRBJ2-7, with 8 positions matching TRBD1. The tail of the sequence fits TRBJ2-1 better, so the J call may be wrong. This CDR3 is 15 amino acids long. Germline V gives CDR1 LNHDA, CDR2 SQIVND (reference sequence). CDR3 region: CASSRDRGWYNEQFF. The DNA of the CDR3 is TGTGCCAGTAGTAGAGACAGGGGATGGTACAATGAGCAGTTCTTC.

The chain employs TRBV4-3 and TRBJ2-1; 8 positions match TRBD2. Losses at the gene ends were 0 bases for V and 2 bases for J; bases not matched to a gene: 9. Germline values: CDR1 LGHNA, CDR2 YSLEER. The length of the CDR3 is 18 residues. The CDR3 protein is CASSQDFKRGPPYNEQFF. As DNA, the CDR3 is TGCGCCAGCAGCCAAGATTTCAAGCGGGGGCCTCCCTACAATGAGCAGTTCTTC.

This chain links TRBV6-5 with TRBJ2-5; 7 bases are a match to TRBD1. With V trimmed by 6 bases and J by 3 bases, 10 bases remained unmatched. The CDR3 sequence is 15 residues long. Germline V gene lookup returns CDR1 MNHEY and CDR2 SVGAGI. CDR3 nucleotide sequence: TGTGCCAGCAGCAACGACCGGGACAGCGAAGAGACCCAGTACTTC. Protein sequence: CASSNDRDSEETQYF.

In its sample, this clone was seen once. The V and J genes are TRBV5-1 and TRBJ2-7, with D possibly matching TRBD1 (5 bases). The CDR3 extends over 14 amino acids. The V end lost 7 bases, the J end lost 3 bases, and 17 bases lay between the germline ends. The germline CDR1 and CDR2 sequences are SGHRS and YFSETQ. The CDR3 loop reads CASSDLGHLYEQYF. CDR3 DNA: TGCGCCAGCTCCGACCTAGGACACCTCTACGAGCAGTACTTC.

The chain recombines TRBV6-5 with TRBJ2-7; TRBD2 matches at 9 bases. The CDR3 has 16 amino acids. Germline lookup yields CDR1 MNHEY and CDR2 SVGAGI. Trimming took 0 bases from V and 6 from J; bases not matched to a gene: 9. CDR3 protein: CASSYSVASGVFEQYF. The CDR3 nucleotides read TGTGCCAGCAGTTACTCGGTGGCTAGCGGGGTTTTCGAGCAGTACTTC.

The chain links TRBV19 to TRBJ1-2; tentatively, D is TRBD1 (5 bases). The germline V gene encodes CDR1 LNHDA and CDR2 SQIVND (reference sequence). CDR3 size: 15 residues. Trimming left V 4 bases short and J 3 bases short, with 15 bases between. As DNA, the CDR3 is TGTGCCAGTAGTAATCCACCGGACACCGACTATGGCTACACCTTC. Its protein is CASSNPPDTDYGYTF.

V gene TRBV7-9 combines with J gene TRBJ1-4, with D possibly being TRBD1 (6 bases). The CDR3 spans 13 residues. V was shortened by 5 bases and J by 8 bases, with 12 bases between the two germline ends. CDR1 is SEHNR, CDR2 FQNEAQ, per germline (reference sequence). CDR3 amino acids: CASSAETGEKLFF. CDR3 nucleotide sequence: TGTGCCAGCAGCGCCGAAACAGGGGAAAAACTGTTTTTT.

The chain has TRBV5-1 and TRBJ1-6; a possible D gene is TRBD1 (5 bases). CDR1 is SGHRS, CDR2 YFSETQ, per germline. The CDR3 extends over 15 amino acids. V lost 0 bases and J 10 bases, leaving 14 bases between the germline ends. For the CDR3, the DNA is TGCGCCAGCAGCTTGGAAGGAGCAGGGAGGTCACCCCTCCACTTT. This codes for CASSLEGAGRSPLHF.

The chain joins TRBV18 to TRBJ1-3; TRBD1 matches 8 bases. Looked up from germline, CDR1 is KGHSH and CDR2 is LQKENI. V was pared by 2 bases and J by 3 bases, with 0 bases of the junction left unmatched. The CDR3 is 14 residues long. The CDR3 region is CASSPGQGGNTIYF. CDR3 coding DNA: TGTGCCAGCTCACCAGGACAGGGTGGAAACACCATATATTTT.

This clone was found a few times. The V gene is TRBV11-3, the J gene TRBJ2-2; D remains unclear. CDR3 length: 12 amino acids. V was shortened by 4 bases and J by 5 bases, with 5 bases between the two germline ends. Germline CDR1 reads SGHNT; CDR2 reads YENEEA. CDR3 DNA: TGTGCCAGCAGCTCCCAGACCGGGGAGCTGTTTTTT. Its translation: CASSSQTGELFF.

V usage is TRBV19 and J usage is TRBJ2-3; 8 bases line up with TRBD2. This CDR3 has 15 amino acids. V shed 5 bases and J 2 bases; nucleotides not matched to a gene: 6. Germline lookup yields CDR1 LNHDA and CDR2 SQIVND (reference sequence). The CDR3 DNA sequence: TGTGCCAGTAGTCCCTCGGGACTAGTCACAGATACGCAGTATTTT. This translates into CASSPSGLVTDTQYF.

The chain uses TRBV5-1 and TRBJ1-1; 7 bases match TRBD1. The CDR3 has 15 amino acids. The germline V gene has CDR1 SGHRS and CDR2 YFSETQ. The J segment lost 9 bases and the V segment lost 4 bases, leaving 15 bases of the junction unmatched. CDR3 in amino acids: CASSPPSGTEEKAFF. CDR3 DNA sequence: TGCGCCAGCAGCCCCCCCTCCGGGACAGAGGAAAAAGCTTTCTTT.

As DNA, the CDR3 is TGTGCCAGCAGCTTTACCGGACAGTCCCGGAACACCGGGGAGCTGTTTTTT. Protein: CASSFTGQSRNTGELFF. The V call is TRBV5-5, the J call TRBJ2-2; tentative D call: TRBD1 (6 bases). V was cut by 2 bases and J by 1 base, with 15 bases left in between. Germline-derived CDR1 and CDR2 are SGHKS and YYEKEE (reference sequence). CDR3 length: 17 residues.

This chain connects TRBV2 to TRBJ1-6, with D tentatively TRBD1 (6 bases). The germline V gene encodes CDR1 SNHLY and CDR2 FYNNEI. V was shortened by 6 bases and J by 3 bases, with 9 bases between the two germline ends. The CDR3 is 14 residues long. The CDR3 nucleotides read TGTGCCAGCAGCCGGGACAACTATAATTCACCCCTCCACTTT. Translation: CASSRDNYNSPLHF.

The rearrangement joins TRBV5-6 to TRBJ1-2, with TRBD1 matching 10 bases. The ends lost 1 base at V and 4 bases at J; junction bases unmatched: 7. The CDR3 is 16 amino acids. Germline V gene lookup returns CDR1 SGHDT and CDR2 YYEEEE. This CDR3 reads CASSLSGTGAGYGYTF. In DNA form, the CDR3 reads TGTGCCAGCAGCTTGTCGGGGACAGGGGCTGGCTATGGCTACACCTTC.

The chain carries TRBV29-1 and TRBJ2-5; D might be TRBD1 (6 bases). The CDR3 is 13 residues long. V shed 6 bases and J shed 1 base, with 12 bases lying between them. Germline assignment: CDR1 SQVTM and CDR2 ANQGSEA. In DNA form, the CDR3 reads TGCAGCGTCGGTCCGGACAGCCAAGAGACCCAGTACTTC. Protein product: CSVGPDSQETQYF.

The rearrangement uses TRBV9 and TRBJ2-5; TRBD1 matches 10 bases. There are 15 residues in the CDR3. V shed 3 bases and J 4 bases; nucleotides not matched to a gene: 6. Germline V CDR1 and CDR2: SGDLS, YYNGEE. The CDR3 protein is CASSAAGTGVETQYF. The CDR3 coding sequence is TGTGCCAGCAGCGCGGCGGGGACAGGGGTAGAGACCCAGTACTTC.

The chain carries TRBV30 and TRBJ1-6, with TRBD1 matching over 7 bases. Germline V lookup: CDR1 GTSNPN, CDR2 SVGIG (reference sequence). The trim removed 5 bases at V and 8 bases at J, leaving 9 bases unmatched. This CDR3 region has 14 residues. The CDR3 region has the DNA TGTGCCTGGGGGTACAGGGGATTCCATTCACCCCTCCACTTT. It is translated as CAWGYRGFHSPLHF.

The chain is built from TRBV18 and TRBJ1-6, with D possibly TRBD1 on 6 matching bases. Germline CDR1 KGHSH, CDR2 LQKENI. V lost 2 bases and J 7 bases, leaving 15 bases between the germline ends. The CDR3 runs to 16 residues. The CDR3 protein is CASSPTADRLNSPLHF. In DNA, the CDR3 is TGTGCCAGCTCACCAACCGCGGACAGATTAAATTCACCCCTCCACTTT.

The chain combines TRBV9 with TRBJ2-3; 10 positions match TRBD2. The CDR3 extends over 15 amino acids. In germline, CDR1 is SGDLS, CDR2 YYNGEE. The ends lost 4 bases at V and 5 bases at J; junction bases unmatched: 7. CDR3 DNA sequence: TGTGCCAGCAGCTTCAGGACTAGCGGAATAGATACGCAGTATTTT. It translates to CASSFRTSGIDTQYF.

The rearrangement links TRBV29-1 to TRBJ1-1; TRBD1 is a possible D gene (6 bases). Trimming pared 6 bases from V and 0 bases from J, leaving 17 bases between. Germline CDR1 is SQVTM and CDR2 is ANQGSEA. The length of the CDR3 is 15 residues. The CDR3 reads CSVLGQYDLNTEAFF. In DNA, the CDR3 is TGCAGCGTCTTAGGACAGTATGACTTGAACACTGAAGCTTTCTTT.

The rearrangement uses TRBV11-1 and TRBJ2-4; D unresolved. The CDR3 has 13 residues. V lost 7 bases and J lost 3, with 10 bases in between. Germline CDR1 SGHAT, CDR2 FQDESV (reference sequence). The CDR3 spells CASKELVKNIQYF. CDR3 nucleotides: TGTGCCAGCAAGGAGCTTGTCAAAAACATTCAGTACTTC. The entire variable domain, with the rest obtained from reference TRBV11-1 and TRBJ2-4, is as follows: EAEVAQSPRYKITEKSQAVAFWCDPISGHATLYWYRQILGQGPELLVQFQDESVVDDSQLPKDRFSAERLKGVDSTLKIQPAELGDSAMYLCASKELVKNIQYFGAGTRLSVL.

The J gene is TRBJ1-2, the V gene TRBV21-1. TRBV21-1 is deemed a pseudogene. This CDR3 spans 13 amino acids. The CDR3 loop reads CASSKGGAGGYTF. CDR3 coding DNA: TGTGCCAGCAGCAAGGGGGGGGCGGGTGGCTACACCTTC.

V usage is TRBV9 and J usage is TRBJ2-2, with D tentatively TRBD2 (6 bases). V lost 3 bases, J lost 6 bases, and 18 bases lay in between. This CDR3 is 16 amino acids long. The germline V gene encodes CDR1 SGDLS and CDR2 YYNGEE. The DNA of the CDR3 is TGTGCCAGCAGCGACCCCGGGGGAGAGGACGCCGGGGAGCTGTTTTTT. It codes for CASSDPGGEDAGELFF.

The chain employs TRBV9 and TRBJ2-7; 10 bases agree with TRBD1. CDR3 length: 13 residues. The germline V gene encodes CDR1 SGDLS and CDR2 YYNGEE. The trim removed 3 bases at V and 7 bases at J, leaving 4 bases unmatched. CDR3 residues: CASSGDRGKEQYF. CDR3 sequence (DNA): TGTGCCAGCAGCGGGGACAGGGGAAAGGAGCAGTACTTC.

This chain connects TRBV19 to TRBJ2-7, with D possibly being TRBD1 (5 bases). V lost 3 bases and J 3 bases, leaving 9 bases between the germline ends. The CDR3 totals 13 residues. The germline V gene encodes CDR1 LNHDA and CDR2 SQIVND (reference sequence). CDR3 in amino acids: CASSIGRDYEQYF. As DNA, the CDR3 is TGTGCCAGTAGTATCGGCAGGGACTACGAGCAGTACTTC.